This TCR beta chain was documented in a study of T cell changes during pregnancy in multiple sclerosis. The data were produced by immunoSEQ multiplex PCR, yet TCRdb's version contains in-frame clones alone and is incomplete. The sample consists of tens of thousands of clones, about 90% of them appearing once. This CDR3 comprises 14 residues. The ends lost 4 bases at V and 2 bases at J; junction bases unmatched: 5. Germline V lookup: CDR1 GTSNPN, CDR2 SVGIG (reference sequence). This clonotype was sampled from a female donor with multiple sclerosis, enrolled in a pregnancy study. The material was CD4+ T cells from peripheral blood mononuclear cells, obtained after pregnancy. The chain carries TRBV30 and TRBJ2-1, with 7 positions matching TRBD1. The CDR3 here is CAWKTGEPYNEQFF. CDR3 nucleotides: TGTGCCTGGAAAACAGGGGAACCCTACAATGAGCAGTTCTTC.